A single sample gave rise to the 32 T cell receptor beta chains below, sequenced in a study of blood T cell repertoires in COVID-19. The repertoire was sequenced with immunoSEQ multiplex PCR; TCRdb's copy has only in-frame clones and lacks some. The data show fewer than 250,000 clones, with roughly 91% seen just once and roughly 7.2% held by the top ten. The sample taken for sequencing was PBMCs or T cells enriched from blood (not recorded which). Receptor source: a man younger than 40 in a cohort exposed to, infected with or recovered from COVID-19 (not recorded which).

The chain has TRBV19 and TRBJ1-6; 9 bases are a match to TRBD1. The germline V gene encodes CDR1 LNHDA and CDR2 SQIVND (reference sequence). CDR3 size: 15 residues. Losses at the gene ends were 3 bases for V and 6 bases for J; bases not matched to a gene: 3. The CDR3: CASSILDRGNSPLHF. The DNA for the CDR3 is TGTGCCAGTAGTATCCTGGACAGGGGTAATTCACCCCTCCACTTT.

This rearrangement joins TRBV2 to TRBJ1-2, with D possibly being TRBD1 (6 bases). CDR3 length: 15 residues. With 8 bases removed from V and 8 bases from J, the gap between germline ends came to 24 bases. Germline V gives CDR1 SNHLY, CDR2 FYNNEI. CDR3 DNA: TGTGCCAGCGGAATCCTAAAAACAGGGATCCGGGGCTACACCTTC. Translated: CASGILKTGIRGYTF. Full variable domain (remainder filled in from reference TRBV2 and TRBJ1-2): EPEVTQTPSHQVTQMGQEVILRCVPISNHLYFYWYRQILGQKVEFLVSFYNNEISEKSEIFDDQFSVERPDGSNFTLKIRSTKLEDSAMYFCASGILKTGIRGYTFGSGTRLTVV.

This clone was recorded a few times. This chain connects TRBV7-8 to TRBJ1-5, with D possibly matching TRBD1 (5 bases). From germline, CDR1 is SGHVS and CDR2 FQNEAQ. Trimming cost V 7 bases and J 0 bases, with 16 bases left between them. The CDR3 spans 16 residues. The CDR3 is CASTPSTVSSNQPQHF. CDR3 DNA sequence: TGTGCCAGCACTCCTTCGACAGTATCTAGCAATCAGCCCCAGCATTTT.

The chain recombines TRBV28 with TRBJ1-2, with 7 nucleotides matching TRBD1. The ends lost 5 bases at V and 4 bases at J; junction bases unmatched: 10. Germline CDR1 MDHEN, CDR2 SYDVKM. CDR3 size: 15 residues. In DNA form, the CDR3 reads TGTGCCAGCAGTCCGGAGACAGGGACGGGCTATGGCTACACCTTC. This gives the protein CASSPETGTGYGYTF.

The rearrangement links TRBV7-2 to TRBJ1-2, with 8 bases aligning to TRBD1. Germline V gene data show CDR1 as SGHTA and CDR2 as FQGNSA. Trimming cost V 7 bases and J 4 bases; bases outside gene matches: 17. CDR3 length equals 17 residues. This CDR3 reads CASNRGRGRGIGYGYTF. The CDR3 DNA reads TGTGCCAGCAACCGTGGCAGGGGGCGCGGAATTGGCTATGGCTACACCTTC.

CDR3 in DNA: TGCGCCAGCAGCTTGGGCGGTAGTTCAGAGACCCAGTACTTC. Encoded protein: CASSLGGSSETQYF. V usage is TRBV5-1 and J usage is TRBJ2-5, with D unclear. V lost 0 bases and J lost 4, with 10 bases in between. The germline gives CDR1 SGHRS, CDR2 YFSETQ. The CDR3 contains 14 residues.

The chain couples TRBV5-8 to TRBJ2-3; D not certain. The CDR3 loop spans 14 amino acids. Germline CDR1 and CDR2: SGHTS and YDEGEE. Trimming left V 3 bases short and J 0 bases short, with 8 bases between. CDR3 residues: CASSSAGSTDTQYF. DNA of the CDR3: TGTGCCAGCAGCTCGGCAGGAAGCACAGATACGCAGTATTTT.

The CDR3 region is CASSSYLRTGAPDEQFF. In DNA form, the CDR3 reads TGTGCCAGCAGTTCATACCTTAGGACAGGGGCCCCCGATGAGCAGTTCTTC. The J gene is TRBJ2-1, the V gene TRBV25-1, with 9 bases that match TRBD1. From germline, CDR1 is MGHDK and CDR2 SYGVNS. The CDR3 contains 17 residues. The V segment lost 5 bases and the J segment 8 bases; nucleotides outside the gene matches: 16.

J is TRBJ2-5 and V is TRBV18; 9 bases are shared with TRBD1. The CDR3 has 16 residues. The V gene end was trimmed by 4 bases and the J gene end by 5 bases; junction bases not matched to a gene: 11. Germline CDR1 reads KGHSH; CDR2 reads LQKENI. This chain's CDR3 is CASSQRQGGTRETQYF. In nucleotides, the CDR3 is TGTGCCAGCTCACAACGACAGGGGGGCACCAGGGAGACCCAGTACTTC. Full variable domain (rest looked up from reference TRBV18 and TRBJ2-5): NAGVMQNPRHLVRRRGQEARLRCSPMKGHSHVYWYRQLPEEGLKFMVYLQKENIIDESGMPKERFSAEFPKEGPSILRIQQVVRGDSAAYFCASSQRQGGTRETQYFGPGTRLLVL.

This chain connects TRBV24-1 to TRBJ2-1; TRBD1 matches 7 bases. Germline CDR1 is KGHDR and CDR2 is SFDVKD. This CDR3 region has 17 residues. The J segment lost 5 bases and the V segment lost 4 bases, leaving 13 bases of the junction unmatched. CDR3 region: CATSDIRRTGPNNEQFF. In DNA form, the CDR3 reads TGTGCCACCAGTGACATTAGGCGGACAGGTCCCAACAATGAGCAGTTCTTC.

The chain combines TRBV3-1 (or the pseudogene TRBV3-2) with TRBJ1-2; TRBD1 agrees at 7 bases. CDR3 length: 14 residues. Germline assignment: CDR1 LGHDT and CDR2 YNNKEL (reference sequence). With 2 bases clipped from V and 5 bases from J, the junction kept 5 bases outside the gene matches. The DNA of the CDR3 is TGTGCCAGCAGCCAATACAGGGGACATTATGGCTACACCTTC. Protein: CASSQYRGHYGYTF.

On this clone: One junction end does not reproduce the germline sequence, and a read error may be involved. CDR3 bases: TGTGCCAGCAGCATAGCCGGGACAGGGCGTTCTGAAGCTTTCTTT. It specifies CASSIAGTGRSEAFF. The rearrangement joins TRBV7-9 to TRBJ1-1, with TRBD1 matching 9 bases. Looked up from germline, CDR1 is SEHNR and CDR2 is FQNEAQ (reference sequence). The CDR3 extends over 15 amino acids.

The chain recombines TRBV9 with TRBJ2-7, with 7 bases matching TRBD1. The length of the CDR3 is 16 residues. Per germline, CDR1 SGDLS and CDR2 YYNGEE. After removal of 3 bases from V and 4 bases from J, the junction contained 13 bases not matched to a gene. The CDR3 nucleotides read TGTGCCAGCAGCGCCTACTCCGGGACAGATCCATACGAGCAGTACTTC. Its translation is CASSAYSGTDPYEQYF.

This rearrangement joins TRBV6-2 or TRBV6-3 to TRBJ2-7; 7 bases align to TRBD2. In germline, CDR1 is MNHEY, CDR2 SVGEGT. V shed 5 bases, J shed 3 bases, and the junction held 1 base outside the gene matches. The CDR3 runs to 12 residues. The CDR3 region is CASSRDYYEQYF. In DNA form, the CDR3 reads TGTGCCAGCAGTAGGGACTACTACGAGCAGTACTTC.

V usage is TRBV6-6 and J usage is TRBJ1-6, with no clear D. V was trimmed by 10 bases and J by 0 bases, leaving 13 bases between them. Per the germline V gene, CDR1 is MNHNY and CDR2 is SVGAGI (reference sequence). The CDR3 is 15 residues long. The CDR3 DNA reads TGTGCCACCAGAGACGGGAGCTCCTATAATTCACCCCTCCACTTT. This encodes CATRDGSSYNSPLHF.

The gene calls are TRBV6-4 and TRBJ2-1; 10 nucleotides agree with TRBD1. V shed 3 bases and J 7 bases; nucleotides not matched to a gene: 15. Germline V gene lookup returns CDR1 MRHNA and CDR2 SNTAGT. The CDR3 totals 18 residues. CDR3 DNA: TGTGCCAGCAGTGAAACCATAAAGACAGGGGGCCGAGGGAATGAGCAGTTCTTC. Protein: CASSETIKTGGRGNEQFF.

The chain has TRBV9 and TRBJ2-1; D perhaps matches TRBD2 (6 bases). This CDR3 is 15 amino acids long. Germline CDR1 and CDR2: SGDLS and YYNGEE. V lost 4 bases and J lost 9, with 20 bases in between. Here the CDR3 reads CASSFAAGYQLEQFF. The CDR3, as DNA: TGTGCCAGCAGCTTCGCCGCGGGATACCAACTTGAGCAGTTCTTC.

The V and J genes are TRBV5-1 and TRBJ1-1; tentative D call: TRBD1 (6 bases). V was pared by 4 bases and J by 1 base, with 20 bases between. This CDR3 has 17 residues. Germline loops: CDR1 SGHRS, CDR2 YFSETQ. The CDR3 protein is CASSVDGQRVSNTEAFF. The DNA of the CDR3 is TGCGCCAGCAGCGTGGACGGACAGAGGGTATCGAACACTGAAGCTTTCTTT.

This rearrangement joins TRBV19 to TRBJ2-1; 9 bases match TRBD2. Trimming took 3 bases from V and 0 from J; bases not matched to a gene: 6. From germline, CDR1 is LNHDA and CDR2 SQIVND (reference sequence). CDR3 length: 17 residues. The CDR3 region is CASSIRLAASSYNEQFF. CDR3 nucleotide sequence: TGTGCCAGTAGTATTCGACTAGCGGCCAGCTCCTACAATGAGCAGTTCTTC.

This chain joins TRBV7-2 and TRBJ2-2; D ambiguous. Germline V gene lookup returns CDR1 SGHTA and CDR2 FQGNSA. This CDR3 is built from 13 residues. Trimming took off 5 bases at V and 3 bases at J, with 7 bases between the two ends. The CDR3 loop is CASSPQYTGELFF. CDR3 sequence (DNA): TGTGCCAGCAGCCCCCAGTACACCGGGGAGCTGTTTTTT.

This rearrangement joins TRBV25-1 to TRBJ2-7, with TRBD2 as a possible D gene (7 bases). Germline values: CDR1 MGHDK, CDR2 SYGVNS. The CDR3 has 15 amino acids. Trimming removed 2 bases at V and 4 bases at J, with 15 bases between. DNA for the CDR3: TGTGCCAGCAGTGAAGGTCCGGGGGGCGTATACGAGCAGTACTTC. Residues: CASSEGPGGVYEQYF.

In DNA form, the CDR3 reads TGTGCCAGCAGTGTTACAGGAACCTACGAGCAGTACTTC. Its translation is CASSVTGTYEQYF. The genes are TRBV25-1 and TRBJ2-7; a weak D match, TRBD1 (5 bases). The germline gives CDR1 MGHDK, CDR2 SYGVNS. V was clipped by 4 bases and J by 2 bases, with 9 bases between them. This CDR3 region has 13 residues.

The chain couples TRBV5-4 to TRBJ1-2, with TRBD1 identical over 7 bases. The germline V gene has CDR1 SGHNT and CDR2 YYREEE (reference sequence). Germline trimming cut 0 bases from V and 7 bases from J; bases unmatched to any gene: 3. This CDR3 region has 13 residues. DNA for the CDR3: TGTGCCAGCAGCTTGGGAGGGGGCAGTGGCTACACCTTC. Amino acids: CASSLGGGSGYTF.

The chain carries TRBV29-1 and TRBJ1-2; 9 bases are shared with TRBD1. Germline lookup yields CDR1 SQVTM and CDR2 ANQGSEA. The length of the CDR3 is 12 residues. V was pared by 6 bases and J by 5 bases, with 4 bases of the junction left unmatched. DNA of the CDR3: TGCAGCGTCGACAGGGGGGTTTATGGCTACACCTTC. Translated, it gives CSVDRGVYGYTF.

This chain links TRBV13 with TRBJ2-1; D gene uncertain. CDR1 is PRHDT and CDR2 is FYEKMQ in the germline V gene (reference sequence). V was shortened by 4 bases and J by 7 bases, with 5 bases between the two germline ends. The CDR3 is made up of 11 amino acids. The DNA for the CDR3 is TGTGCCAGCAGCTCTTATAATGAGCAGTTCTTC. Encoded protein: CASSSYNEQFF.

This clone was picked up one time. As DNA, the CDR3 is TGTGCCAGCAGCTTATACGGCGGGGCGGGAGGTAACACTGAAGCTTTCTTT. It codes for CASSLYGGAGGNTEAFF. The chain employs TRBV7-3 and TRBJ1-1; D may be TRBD1 (5 bases). Trimming removed 2 bases from V and 2 bases from J, with 18 bases in between. The germline V gene encodes CDR1 SGHTA and CDR2 FQGTGA. The CDR3 is 17 amino acids.

The V gene is TRBV7-2, the J gene TRBJ2-6; 8 positions match TRBD1. Germline CDR1 is SGHTA and CDR2 is FQGNSA. The J segment lost 2 bases and the V segment lost 5 bases, leaving 2 bases of the junction unmatched. This CDR3 is 15 amino acids long. The CDR3: CASSAGGAGANVLTF. The DNA of the CDR3 is TGTGCCAGCAGCGCAGGGGGCGCTGGGGCCAACGTCCTGACTTTC. The full variable domain, with the rest looked up from reference TRBV7-2 and TRBJ2-6, is GAGVSQSPSNKVTEKGKDVELRCDPISGHTALYWYRQSLGQGLEFLIYFQGNSAPDKSGLPSDRFSAERTGGSVSTLTIQRTQQEDSAVYLCASSAGGAGANVLTFGAGSRLTVL.

CDR3 sequence reads: CASSPHLGRGFTGELFF. The CDR3 region has the DNA TGTGCCAGCAGTCCCCATTTGGGCAGGGGTTTCACCGGGGAGCTGTTTTTT. The J gene is TRBJ2-2, the V gene TRBV27, with D possibly matching TRBD1 (6 bases). Germline V CDR1 and CDR2: MNHEY, SMNVEV (reference sequence). V lost 5 bases to trimming and J lost 4 bases, with 20 bases between them. This CDR3 is built from 17 residues.

This sequence joins TRBV7-9 and TRBJ1-1, with D unresolved. Per the germline V gene, CDR1 is SEHNR and CDR2 is FQNEAQ (reference sequence). The CDR3 is 18 residues long. Between the trimmed V and J ends, which lost 1 base and 0 bases, there was a span of 18 bases. The CDR3 is CASSLGPAETYMNTEAFF. CDR3 sequence (DNA): TGTGCCAGCAGCTTAGGTCCGGCAGAGACATATATGAACACTGAAGCTTTCTTT.

The chain joins TRBV5-4 to TRBJ2-7; D possibly corresponds to TRBD1 (5 bases). The germline CDR1 and CDR2 sequences are SGHNT and YYREEE (reference sequence). CDR3 size: 13 residues. Deletions cut 2 bases from V and 2 bases from J, with 8 bases between. CDR3 coding DNA: TGTGCCAGCAGCTTCCAGGGTACCTACGAGCAGTACTTC. Its translation: CASSFQGTYEQYF.

This chain connects TRBV24-1 to TRBJ2-1; perhaps TRBD1 as D (5 bases). The CDR3 spans 11 residues. In germline, CDR1 is KGHDR, CDR2 SFDVKD. The DNA for the CDR3 is TGTGCAATAGGGGCCTACAATGAGCAGTTCTTC. Translating it yields CAIGAYNEQFF.

J is TRBJ1-2 and V is TRBV27; D is unresolved. This CDR3 is 14 amino acids long. V dropped 3 bases and J dropped 2 bases, with 10 bases sitting between them. Germline-derived CDR1 and CDR2 are MNHEY and SMNVEV (reference sequence). The DNA of the CDR3 is TGTGCCAGCAGTTTTAACGGGAGGAACTATGGCTACACCTTC. It encodes CASSFNGRNYGYTF.